This T cell receptor (beta chain) originates from a study of blood T cell repertoires in COVID-19. Study information: Italy, Spain and the United States were the sources of the convalescent and acute COVID-19 samples.

The length of the CDR3 is 14 residues. CDR1 is LGHNA, CDR2 YSLEER, per germline. V was pared by 5 bases and J by 5 bases, with 16 bases between. Patients from Seattle were sampled longitudinally, starting during active infection. The assay was immunoSEQ multiplex PCR, and TCRdb's table has in-frame clones only and misses some. The repertoire has around 260,000 clones, more than 85% of them found once; the top ten carry approximately 2.6%. This rearrangement joins TRBV4-3 to TRBJ2-7, with D possibly being TRBD2 (6 bases). The sequencing input was peripheral blood. The TCR comes from a person under 35 with COVID-19, enrolled during active disease. This CDR3 reads CASSLDGSSDEQYF. The CDR3 region has the DNA TGCGCCAGCAGCTTGGACGGGAGCTCTGACGAGCAGTACTTC.